Listed below are T cell receptor beta chains from one sample, sequenced in a study of CD8 T cells in ankylosing spondylitis. TCRdb redid the calling of the 5' RACE reads with MiXCR, one entry per CDR3 protein. The sample has about 220,000 distinct CDR3 sequences, approximately 20% seen once. Sequencing input: blood, either unsorted or a sorted T cell fraction (not recorded which). The receptors derive from a male donor with ankylosing spondylitis. CDR3s include the opening cysteine and the closing phenylalanine or tryptophan. D genes are given only for firm matches. Expanded clones are given a class, and other clones once, few, many or no size at all.

D | size | J | V | DNA | CDR3
TRBD1 | many | TRBJ2-7 | TRBV5-1 | TGCGCCAGCAGCTTTAAGGACAGGGGGACCTACGAGCAGTACTTC | CASSFKDRGTYEQYF
TRBD1 | few | TRBJ2-3 | TRBV2 | TGTGCCAGCAGCGACACCACAGGGGGACGACCCCGTGCTAGCACAGATACGCAGTATTTT | CASSDTTGGRPRASTDTQYF
. | . | TRBJ1-3 | TRBV7-9 | TGTGCCAGCAGCTTAGTAGGACAGTACTCTGGAAACACCATATATTTT | CASSLVGQYSGNTIYF
. | . | TRBJ2-6 | TRBV4-3 | TGCGCCAGCAGCCAAGAGGGGGGATTGTTCTCTGGGGCCAACGTCCTGACTTTC | CASSQEGGLFSGANVLTF
TRBD2 | few | TRBJ2-1 | TRBV3-1 | TGTGCCAGCAGCCAAGACGGACTAGCGGGAGGCGACAATGAGCAGTTCTTC | CASSQDGLAGGDNEQFF
. | few | TRBJ2-7 | TRBV28 | TGTGCCAGCAGTTTTAGGGGAAGGTTAGCCTACGAGCAGTACTTC | CASSFRGRLAYEQYF
. | once | TRBJ2-5 | TRBV27 | TGTGCCAGCAGTTCCCCGTACCAAGAGACCCAGTACTTC | CASSSPYQETQYF
TRBD1 | . | TRBJ2-7 | TRBV20-1 | TGCAGTGCCCCGGACAGGAACGGATACTCCTACGAGCAGTACTTC | CSAPDRNGYSYEQYF
. | few | TRBJ2-7 | TRBV28 | TGTGCCAGCAGTTTATGGAGGGGGGCTGTAGGATACGAGCAGTACTTC | CASSLWRGAVGYEQYF
. | . | TRBJ1-2 | TRBV4-1 | TGCGCCAGCAGCCCCCAGGTGGGGGAAAACTATGGCTACACCTTC | CASSPQVGENYGYTF
TRBD2 | . | TRBJ2-5 | TRBV7-3 | TGTGCCAGCAGCTTAGTGGGAGGGCTGGTTGATGAGACCCAGTACTTC | CASSLVGGLVDETQYF
TRBD2 | many | TRBJ2-3 | TRBV6-5 | TGTGCCAGCAGTTGGACCCGGACTAGCGGGGGGGAAACGCAGTATTTT | CASSWTRTSGGETQYF
. | . | TRBJ2-1 | TRBV5-6 | TGTGCCAGCAGCTTGGAGGTAGGGTCCTACAATGAGCAGTTCTTC | CASSLEVGSYNEQFF
. | few | TRBJ2-2 | TRBV7-2 | TGTGCCAGCAGCTTAATCCCCACCGGGGAGCTGTTTTTT | CASSLIPTGELFF
TRBD2 | . | TRBJ2-1 | TRBV27 | TGTGCCAGCACGTTTCAAGCGGGAGTGGGCAATGAGCAGTTCTTC | CASTFQAGVGNEQFF
. | . | TRBJ1-1 | TRBV20-1 | TGCAGCGTGGGGGGGACCCCCACTGAAGCTTTCTTT | CSVGGTPTEAFF
. | . | TRBJ2-7 | TRBV27 | TGTGCCAGCAGTTTATTCAAGAACTCCTACGAGCAGTACTTC | CASSLFKNSYEQYF
TRBD1 | . | TRBJ2-1 | TRBV24-1 | TGTGCCACCAGTGATTTGGCAGACAGGGATGAGCAGTTCTTC | CATSDLADRDEQFF
. | . | TRBJ2-3 | TRBV14 | TGTGCCAGCAGCCAAGACGTACCAGCGACAGATACGCAGTATTTT | CASSQDVPATDTQYF
TRBD2 | many | TRBJ2-2 | TRBV12-3/TRBV12-4 | TGTGCCTGTTCGGGAGCGGGCGGGGGCGGGGAGCTGTTTTTT | CACSGAGGGGELFF
TRBD2 | . | TRBJ2-3 | TRBV7-3 | TGTGCCAGCAGCCCCCGGGGGGGCGGGGGGCGAGATACGCAGTATTTT | CASSPRGGGGRDTQYF
. | . | TRBJ2-1 | TRBV5-1 | TGCGCCAGCAGCTTGTATAGCGGCGTCTACAATGAGCAGTTCTTC | CASSLYSGVYNEQFF
TRBD2 | . | TRBJ2-5 | TRBV27 | TGTGCCAGCAGTTCCCTCTCCACGGGAGGTTGGGAAGAGACCCAGTACTTC | CASSSLSTGGWEETQYF
. | . | TRBJ2-5 | TRBV24-1 | TGTGCCACCAGTGACTTAGACGCTAACCAAGAGACCCAGTACTTC | CATSDLDANQETQYF
. | . | TRBJ2-3 | TRBV28 | TGTGCCAGCACCGAACCGGACTTACCCACAGATACGCAGTATTTT | CASTEPDLPTDTQYF
TRBD2 | . | TRBJ2-4 | TRBV20-1 | TGCAGTGCTAGAGACCCGACTAGCGTCATAGCCAAAAACATTCAGTACTTC | CSARDPTSVIAKNIQYF
. | . | TRBJ2-1 | TRBV5-1 | TGCGCCAGCGCAATTTCGGCCTACAATGAGCAGTTCTTC | CASAISAYNEQFF
. | once | TRBJ1-2 | TRBV7-2 | TGTGCCAGCAGCTTAGGGTGGACTATCGACACCTTC | CASSLGWTIDTF
TRBD2 | few | TRBJ2-1 | TRBV6-2/TRBV6-3 | TGTGCCAGCAGTTCGGGACTAGCGGGGAAAAATGAGCAGTTCTTC | CASSSGLAGKNEQFF
TRBD1 | few | TRBJ1-4 | TRBV7-9 | TGTGCCAGCAGCCGGACAGGGGCTAATGAAAAACTGTTTTTT | CASSRTGANEKLFF
. | many | TRBJ1-2 | TRBV7-8 | TGTGCCAGCAGCCCCGAAGAGGGACTTTTGTACTACACCTTC | CASSPEEGLLYYTF
TRBD1 | . | TRBJ2-7 | TRBV27 | TGTGCCAGCAGTTTCTCACCCGCCGGGACAGAATACGAGCAGTACTTC | CASSFSPAGTEYEQYF
. | few | TRBJ2-7 | TRBV7-6 | TGTGCCAGCAGCTTAAAGACGAGCTCCTACGAGCAGTACTTC | CASSLKTSSYEQYF
. | many | TRBJ2-5 | TRBV15 | TGTGCCACCAGCAGAGACGGGTTAGAACGAGATGGGACCCAGTACTTC | CATSRDGLERDGTQYF
TRBD2 | few | TRBJ2-1 | TRBV5-1 | TGCGCCAGCAGCTTGTGGGCAGGGAGGGATGAGCAGTTCTTC | CASSLWAGRDEQFF
. | few | TRBJ1-1 | TRBV29-1 | TGCAGCGTTGATTCCGTGAACACTGAAGCTTTCTTT | CSVDSVNTEAFF
. | . | TRBJ2-7 | TRBV7-2 | TGTGCCAGCAGCTCGGCGAGCGCGGGCCTCGGAAACGAGCAGTACTTC | CASSSASAGLGNEQYF
. | few | TRBJ2-2 | TRBV20-1 | TGCAGTGCTAGAGATAGGCAGTGGAACACCGGGGAGCTGTTTTTT | CSARDRQWNTGELFF
. | few | TRBJ1-1 | TRBV7-3 | TGTGCCAGCAGCTTAACCAGACCTCGCCTGAACACTGAAGCTTTCTTT | CASSLTRPRLNTEAFF
. | few | TRBJ2-3 | TRBV30 | TGTGCCTGGAGTCTGGGGCTTGGTACGCAGTATTTT | CAWSLGLGTQYF
TRBD2 | . | TRBJ2-1 | TRBV6-4 | TGTGCCAGCAGTGAGGGCACTAGCGGGAGTGATGAGCAGTTCTTC | CASSEGTSGSDEQFF
. | few | TRBJ2-5 | TRBV11-2 | TGTGCCAGCAGCCCCCGGCCAATTGGACAAGAGACCCAGTACTTC | CASSPRPIGQETQYF
. | few | TRBJ1-3 | TRBV29-1 | TGCAGCGCCGGACTGGGATCCTCTGGAAACACCATATATTTT | CSAGLGSSGNTIYF
TRBD1 | once | TRBJ2-5 | TRBV5-4 | TGTGCCAGCAGACCACTTCCGGGACAGCAAGAGACCCAGTACTTC | CASRPLPGQQETQYF
TRBD1 | . | TRBJ1-5 | TRBV5-5 | TGTGCCAGCAGCTTGTTGGGACAGTTTAGCAATCAGCCCCAGCATTTT | CASSLLGQFSNQPQHF
. | few | TRBJ2-1 | TRBV12-3/TRBV12-4 | TGTGCCAGCAGTTCCTCCTATGTTTCATCCTACAATGAGCAGTTCTTC | CASSSSYVSSYNEQFF
. | few | TRBJ2-1 | TRBV12-3/TRBV12-4 | TGTGCCAGCAGTTCCTGGGTAGGGGCCTACAATGAGCAGTTCTTC | CASSSWVGAYNEQFF
. | few | TRBJ2-1 | TRBV24-1 | TGTGCCACCAGTGATTTCATGGGTTATGAGCAGTTCTTC | CATSDFMGYEQFF
. | . | TRBJ1-2 | TRBV27 | TGTGCCAGCAGTTTGTTTCCGGGCGATGGCTACACCTTC | CASSLFPGDGYTF
. | . | TRBJ2-5 | TRBV4-1 | TGCGCCAGCAGCGCCCAGGGGGAGACCCAGTACTTC | CASSAQGETQYF